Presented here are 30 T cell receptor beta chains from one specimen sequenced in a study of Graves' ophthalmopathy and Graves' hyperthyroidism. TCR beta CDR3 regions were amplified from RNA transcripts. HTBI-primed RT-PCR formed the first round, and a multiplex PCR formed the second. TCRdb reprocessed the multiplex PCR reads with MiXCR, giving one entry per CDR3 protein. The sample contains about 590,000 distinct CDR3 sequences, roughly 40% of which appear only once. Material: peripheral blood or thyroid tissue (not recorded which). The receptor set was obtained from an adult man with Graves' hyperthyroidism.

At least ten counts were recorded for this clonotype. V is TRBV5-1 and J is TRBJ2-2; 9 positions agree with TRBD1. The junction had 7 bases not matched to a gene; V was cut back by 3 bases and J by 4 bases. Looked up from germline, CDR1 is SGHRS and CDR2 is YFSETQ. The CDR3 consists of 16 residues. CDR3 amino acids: CASSSVPGQGTGELFF. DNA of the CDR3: TGCGCCAGCAGCTCAGTCCCGGGACAGGGCACCGGGGAGCTGTTTTTT.

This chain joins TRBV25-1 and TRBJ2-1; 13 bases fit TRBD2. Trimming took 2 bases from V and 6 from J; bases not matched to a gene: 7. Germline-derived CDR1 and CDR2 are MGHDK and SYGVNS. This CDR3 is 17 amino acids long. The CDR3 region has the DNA TGTGCCAGCAGTGAAATCAATGGACTAGCGGGGGTCAATGAGCAGTTCTTC. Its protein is CASSEINGLAGVNEQFF.

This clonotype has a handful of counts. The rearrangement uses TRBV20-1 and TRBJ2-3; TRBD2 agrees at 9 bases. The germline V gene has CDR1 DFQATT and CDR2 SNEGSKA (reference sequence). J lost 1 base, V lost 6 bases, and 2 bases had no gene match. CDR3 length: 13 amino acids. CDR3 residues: CSAASGGTDTQYF. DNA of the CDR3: TGCAGTGCCGCTAGCGGGGGCACAGATACGCAGTATTTT.

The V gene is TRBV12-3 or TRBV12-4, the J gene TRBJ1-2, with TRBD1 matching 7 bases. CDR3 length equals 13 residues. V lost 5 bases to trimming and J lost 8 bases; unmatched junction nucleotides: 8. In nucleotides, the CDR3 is TGTGCCAGCAGTGAACAGGGGATGGGAGGCTACACCTTC. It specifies CASSEQGMGGYTF.

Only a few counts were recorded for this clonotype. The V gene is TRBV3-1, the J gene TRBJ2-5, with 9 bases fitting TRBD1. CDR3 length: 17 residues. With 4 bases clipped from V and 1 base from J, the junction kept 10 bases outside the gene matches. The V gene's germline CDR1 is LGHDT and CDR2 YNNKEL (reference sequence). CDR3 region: CASSLTGQGKFQETQYF. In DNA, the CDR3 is TGTGCCAGCAGCCTAACCGGACAGGGGAAATTCCAAGAGACCCAGTACTTC.

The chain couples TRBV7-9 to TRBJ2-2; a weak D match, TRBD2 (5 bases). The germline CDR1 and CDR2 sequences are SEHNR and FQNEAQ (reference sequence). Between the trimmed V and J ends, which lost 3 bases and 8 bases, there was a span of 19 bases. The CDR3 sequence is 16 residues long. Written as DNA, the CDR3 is TGTGCCAGCAGCTTTTCGGGAATCCCAAAGGAGGGGGAGCTGTTTTTT. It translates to CASSFSGIPKEGELFF.

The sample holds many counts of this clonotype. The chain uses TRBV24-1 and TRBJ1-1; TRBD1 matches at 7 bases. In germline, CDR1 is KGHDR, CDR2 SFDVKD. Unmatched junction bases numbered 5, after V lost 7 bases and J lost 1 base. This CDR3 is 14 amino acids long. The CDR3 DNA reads TGTGCCACCAGCCCAGGGGGGAGGAACACTGAAGCTTTCTTT. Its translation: CATSPGGRNTEAFF.

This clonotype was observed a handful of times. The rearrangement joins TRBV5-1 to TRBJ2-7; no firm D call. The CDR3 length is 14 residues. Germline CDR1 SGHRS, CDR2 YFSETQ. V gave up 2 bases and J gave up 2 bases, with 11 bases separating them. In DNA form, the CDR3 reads TGCGCCAGCAGCTTTGGGCACTCCACCTACGAGCAGTACTTC. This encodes CASSFGHSTYEQYF. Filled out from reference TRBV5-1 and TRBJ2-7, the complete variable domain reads KAGVTQTPRYLIKTRGQQVTLSCSPISGHRSVSWYQQTPGQGLQFLFEYFSETQRNKGNFPGRFSGRQFSNSRSEMNVSTLELGDSALYLCASSFGHSTYEQYFGPGTRLTVT.

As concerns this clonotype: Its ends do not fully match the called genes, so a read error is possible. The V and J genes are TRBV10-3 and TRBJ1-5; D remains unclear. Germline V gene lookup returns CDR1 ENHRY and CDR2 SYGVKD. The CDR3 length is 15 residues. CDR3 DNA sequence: TGTGCCATCCGTGACACGGGGTTCGGGAATCAGCCCCAGCATTTT. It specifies CAIRDTGFGNQPQHF.

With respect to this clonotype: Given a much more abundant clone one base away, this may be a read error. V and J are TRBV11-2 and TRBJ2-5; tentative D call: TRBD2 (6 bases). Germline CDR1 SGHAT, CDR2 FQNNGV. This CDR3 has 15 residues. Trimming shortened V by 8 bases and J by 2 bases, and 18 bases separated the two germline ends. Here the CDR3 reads CASGPRRTIQETQYF. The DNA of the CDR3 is TGTGCCAGCGGCCCGCGTCGGACTATTCAAGAGACCCAGTACTTC.

The CDR3 is CATKTDSGANVLTF. The DNA for the CDR3 is TGTGCCACCAAGACAGACTCTGGGGCCAACGTCCTGACTTTC. The gene calls are TRBV12-3 or TRBV12-4 and TRBJ2-6, with D maybe TRBD1 (5 bases). The CDR3 length is 14 residues. The V and J ends lost 10 bases and 0 bases respectively, with 10 bases between them.

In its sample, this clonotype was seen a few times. Here the CDR3 reads CSVIPGQGFLDTEAFF. DNA for the CDR3: TGCAGCGTGATACCGGGACAGGGGTTTTTAGACACTGAAGCTTTCTTT. The chain couples TRBV29-1 to TRBJ1-1; 10 bases fit TRBD1. Unmatched junction bases numbered 13, after V lost 6 bases and J lost 3 bases. The length of the CDR3 is 16 residues. Germline V lookup: CDR1 SQVTM, CDR2 ANQGSEA.

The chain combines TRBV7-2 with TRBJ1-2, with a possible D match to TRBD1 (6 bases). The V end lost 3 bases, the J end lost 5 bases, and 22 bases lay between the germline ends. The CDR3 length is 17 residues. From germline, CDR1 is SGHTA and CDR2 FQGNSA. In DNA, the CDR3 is TGTGCCAGCAGCTTCTTAGGCGGTTTTAGGGGGGGGTATGGCTACACCTTC. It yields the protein CASSFLGGFRGGYGYTF.

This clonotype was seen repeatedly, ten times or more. In nucleotides, the CDR3 is TGTGCCAGCATGACCGACACGCGAGAAGGCTACACCTTC. Its translation: CASMTDTREGYTF. This rearrangement joins TRBV9 to TRBJ1-2, with D unresolved. The CDR3 covers 13 residues. In germline, CDR1 is SGDLS, CDR2 YYNGEE. Trimming took 6 bases from V and 8 from J, leaving 17 bases between them. Filled out from reference TRBV9 and TRBJ1-2, the complete variable domain reads DSGVTQTPKHLITATGQRVTLRCSPRSGDLSVYWYQQSLDQGLQFLIQYYNGEERAKGNILERFSAQQFPDLHSELNLSSLELGDSALYFCASMTDTREGYTFGSGTRLTVV.

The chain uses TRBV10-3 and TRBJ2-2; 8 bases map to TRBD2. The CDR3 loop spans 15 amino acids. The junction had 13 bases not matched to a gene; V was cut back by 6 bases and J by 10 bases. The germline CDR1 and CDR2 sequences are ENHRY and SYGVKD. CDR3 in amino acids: CAISDRLALPSELFF. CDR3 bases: TGTGCCATCAGCGATAGACTAGCGCTTCCTTCGGAGCTGTTTTTT.

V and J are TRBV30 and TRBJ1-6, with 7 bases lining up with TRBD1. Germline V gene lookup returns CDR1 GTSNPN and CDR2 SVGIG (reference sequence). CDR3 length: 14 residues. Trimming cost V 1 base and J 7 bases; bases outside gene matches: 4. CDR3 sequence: CAWSDRGQNSPLHF. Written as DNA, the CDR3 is TGTGCCTGGAGTGACCGGGGACAGAATTCACCCCTCCACTTT.

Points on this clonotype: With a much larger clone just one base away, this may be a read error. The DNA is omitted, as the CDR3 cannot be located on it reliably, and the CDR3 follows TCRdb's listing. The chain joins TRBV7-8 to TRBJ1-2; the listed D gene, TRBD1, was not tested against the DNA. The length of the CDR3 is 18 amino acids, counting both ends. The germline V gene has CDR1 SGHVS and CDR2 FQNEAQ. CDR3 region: CASSHREIWGTGAKGRTF.

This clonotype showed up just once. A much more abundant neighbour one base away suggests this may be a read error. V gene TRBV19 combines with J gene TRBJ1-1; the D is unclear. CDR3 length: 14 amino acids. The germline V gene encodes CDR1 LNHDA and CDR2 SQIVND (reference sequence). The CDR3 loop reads CASSSNTENTGAFF. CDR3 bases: TGTGCCAGTAGTTCAAATACGGAGAACACTGGAGCTTTCTTT.

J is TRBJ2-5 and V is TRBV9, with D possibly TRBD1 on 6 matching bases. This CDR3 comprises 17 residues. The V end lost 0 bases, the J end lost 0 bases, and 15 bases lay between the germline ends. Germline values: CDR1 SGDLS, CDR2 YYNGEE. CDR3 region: CASSVVAGEGYQETQYF. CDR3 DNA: TGTGCCAGCAGCGTAGTGGCAGGGGAAGGGTACCAAGAGACCCAGTACTTC. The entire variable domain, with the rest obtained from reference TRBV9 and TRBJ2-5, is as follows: DSGVTQTPKHLITATGQRVTLRCSPRSGDLSVYWYQQSLDQGLQFLIQYYNGEERAKGNILERFSAQQFPDLHSELNLSSLELGDSALYFCASSVVAGEGYQETQYFGPGTRLLVL.

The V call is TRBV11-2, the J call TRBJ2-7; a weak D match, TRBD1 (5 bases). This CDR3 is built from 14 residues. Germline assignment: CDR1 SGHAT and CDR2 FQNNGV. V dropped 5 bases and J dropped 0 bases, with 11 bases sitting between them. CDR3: CASSPRTISYEQYF. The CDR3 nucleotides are TGTGCCAGCAGCCCCCGGACAATCTCCTACGAGCAGTACTTC. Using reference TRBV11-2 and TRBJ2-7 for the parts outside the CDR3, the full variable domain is EAGVAQSPRYKIIEKRQSVAFWCNPISGHATLYWYQQILGQGPKLLIQFQNNGVVDDSQLPKDRFSAERLKGVDSTLKIQPAKLEDSAVYLCASSPRTISYEQYFGPGTRLTVT.

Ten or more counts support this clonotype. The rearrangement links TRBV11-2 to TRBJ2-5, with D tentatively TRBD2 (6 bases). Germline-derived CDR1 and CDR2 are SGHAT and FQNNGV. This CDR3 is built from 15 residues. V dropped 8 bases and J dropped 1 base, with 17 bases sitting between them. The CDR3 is CASQPAGRGQETQYF. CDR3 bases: TGTGCCAGCCAACCTGCGGGGCGGGGCCAAGAGACCCAGTACTTC. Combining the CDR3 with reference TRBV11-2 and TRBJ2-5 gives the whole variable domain EAGVAQSPRYKIIEKRQSVAFWCNPISGHATLYWYQQILGQGPKLLIQFQNNGVVDDSQLPKDRFSAERLKGVDSTLKIQPAKLEDSAVYLCASQPAGRGQETQYFGPGTRLLVL.

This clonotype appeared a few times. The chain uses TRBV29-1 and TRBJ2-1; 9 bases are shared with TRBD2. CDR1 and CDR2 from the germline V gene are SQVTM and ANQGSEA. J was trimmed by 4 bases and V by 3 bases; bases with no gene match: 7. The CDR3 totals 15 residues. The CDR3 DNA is TGCAGCGTTGAGCTTAGCGGGAGTGGGTACAATGAGCAGTTCTTC. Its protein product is CSVELSGSGYNEQFF.

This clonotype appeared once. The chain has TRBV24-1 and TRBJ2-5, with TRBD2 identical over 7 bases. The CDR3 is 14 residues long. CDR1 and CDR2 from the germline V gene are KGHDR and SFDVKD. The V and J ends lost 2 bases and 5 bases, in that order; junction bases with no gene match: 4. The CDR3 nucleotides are TGTGCCACCAGTGATTACGGGACTATCGAGACCCAGTACTTC. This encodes CATSDYGTIETQYF.

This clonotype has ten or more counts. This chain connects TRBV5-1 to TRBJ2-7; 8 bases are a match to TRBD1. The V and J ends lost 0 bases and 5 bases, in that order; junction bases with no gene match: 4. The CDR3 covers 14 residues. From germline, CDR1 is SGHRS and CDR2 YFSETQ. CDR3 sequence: CASSLEQGAHEQYF. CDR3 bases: TGCGCCAGCAGCTTGGAGCAGGGGGCCCACGAGCAGTACTTC.

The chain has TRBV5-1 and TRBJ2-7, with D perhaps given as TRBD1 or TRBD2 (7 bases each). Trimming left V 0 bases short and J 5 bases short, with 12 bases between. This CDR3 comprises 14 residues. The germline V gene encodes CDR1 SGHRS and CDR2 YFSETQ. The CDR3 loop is CASSLARGGHEQYF. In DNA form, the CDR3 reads TGCGCCAGCAGCTTGGCCAGGGGGGGCCACGAGCAGTACTTC. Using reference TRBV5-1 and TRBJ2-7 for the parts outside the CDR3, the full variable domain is KAGVTQTPRYLIKTRGQQVTLSCSPISGHRSVSWYQQTPGQGLQFLFEYFSETQRNKGNFPGRFSGRQFSNSRSEMNVSTLELGDSALYLCASSLARGGHEQYFGPGTRLTVT.

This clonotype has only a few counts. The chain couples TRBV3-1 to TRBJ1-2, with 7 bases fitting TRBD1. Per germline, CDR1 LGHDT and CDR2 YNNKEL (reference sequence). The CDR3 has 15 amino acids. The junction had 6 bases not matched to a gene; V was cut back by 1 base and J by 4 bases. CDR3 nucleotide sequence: TGTGCCAGCAGCCAAGTACAGGGGACACCCTATGGCTACACCTTC. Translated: CASSQVQGTPYGYTF. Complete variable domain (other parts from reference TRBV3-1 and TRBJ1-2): DTAVSQTPKYLVTQMGNDKSIKCEQNLGHDTMYWYKQDSKKFLKIMFSYNNKELIINETVPNRFSPKSPDKAHLNLHINSLELGDSAVYFCASSQVQGTPYGYTFGSGTRLTVV.

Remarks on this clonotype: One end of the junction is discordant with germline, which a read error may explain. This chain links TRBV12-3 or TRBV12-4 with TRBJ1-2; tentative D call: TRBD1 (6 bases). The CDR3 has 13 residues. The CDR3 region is CAISEGGRDGYTF. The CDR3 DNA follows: TGTGCCATCAGTGAGGGGGGGCGGGATGGCTACACCTTC.

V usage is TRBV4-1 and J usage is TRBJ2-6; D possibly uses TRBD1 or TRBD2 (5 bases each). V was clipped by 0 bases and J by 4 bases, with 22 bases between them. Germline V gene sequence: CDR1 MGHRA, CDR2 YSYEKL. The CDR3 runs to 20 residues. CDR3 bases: TGCGCCAGCAGCCAAGATTTTAAGGTGGGGGTATCGGCCGGGGCCAACGTCCTGACTTTC. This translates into CASSQDFKVGVSAGANVLTF.

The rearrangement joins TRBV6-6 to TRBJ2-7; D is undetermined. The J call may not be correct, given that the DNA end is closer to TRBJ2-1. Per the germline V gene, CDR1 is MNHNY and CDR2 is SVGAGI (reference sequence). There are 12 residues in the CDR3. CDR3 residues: CASSWEGNEQFF. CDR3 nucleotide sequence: TGTGCCAGCAGTTGGGAAGGGAATGAGCAGTTCTTC.

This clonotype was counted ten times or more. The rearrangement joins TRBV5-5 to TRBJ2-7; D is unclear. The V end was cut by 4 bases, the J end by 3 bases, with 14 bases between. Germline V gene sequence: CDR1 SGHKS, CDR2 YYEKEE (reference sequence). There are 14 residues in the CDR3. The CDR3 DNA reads TGTGCCAGCAGCCCTGGACGGGCTGACTACGAGCAGTACTTC. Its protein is CASSPGRADYEQYF.